The next 10 T cell receptor beta chains were all read from a single sample in a study of tumor and adjacent non-tumor tissue in lung cancer. This sample's RNA came from whole unsorted tissue. Distant lung tissue was collected more than 3 cm away from the tumor edge. A modified ARM-PCR protocol with three rounds of nested PCR amplified TCRbeta. TCRdb used MiXCR to reprocess the multiplex PCR reads, holding one entry per CDR3 protein. The repertoire includes about 75,000 distinct CDR3 sequences, nearly 70% of them detected once, and around 30% sits in the top ten. Specimen: distant non-tumor lung tissue. Receptor source: a woman aged 45 to 65 with non-small cell lung cancer.

As concerns this clonotype: The CDR3 does not close with the conserved phenylalanine or tryptophan, likely indicating a read error. The chain recombines TRBV20-1 with TRBJ1-5, with a tentative D call TRBD1 (6 bases). The CDR3 runs to 15 residues. Per the germline V gene, CDR1 is DFQATT and CDR2 is SNEGSKA (reference sequence). CDR3: CSARRTTGTNRPQHS. In nucleotides, the CDR3 is TGCAGTGCTAGACGAACCACAGGGACTAATCGGCCCCAGCATTCT.

As to this clonotype: At one end, the junction sequence differs from germline, possibly due to a read error. V and J are TRBV4-3 and TRBJ2-1; D may be TRBD1 or TRBD2 (5 bases each). CDR1 is LGHNA and CDR2 is YSLEER in the germline V gene. This CDR3 spans 15 amino acids. The CDR3 sequence: CASRRTSGSGGEQFF. The CDR3 coding sequence is TGCGCTAGCAGGCGAACAAGTGGGAGTGGGGGTGAGCAGTTCTTC.

About this clonotype itself: One base away lies a much larger clone, so this may be a sequencing read error. CDR3 loop: CSVENLNADTQYF. The CDR3 DNA is TGCAGCGTTGAGAACTTAAACGCAGATACGCAGTATTTT. V gene TRBV29-1 combines with J gene TRBJ2-3; D gene ambiguous. Trimming removed 3 bases at V and 4 bases at J, with 11 bases between. This CDR3 spans 13 amino acids. CDR1 and CDR2 (germline): SQVTM, ANQGSEA.

In its sample, this clonotype is medium-sized. The chain carries TRBV11-2 and TRBJ2-3, with D possibly TRBD2 on 6 matching bases. CDR1 is SGHAT and CDR2 is FQNNGV in the germline V gene. This CDR3 comprises 17 residues. V dropped 0 bases and J dropped 4 bases, with 17 bases sitting between them. The CDR3 here is CASSLEMWGETADTQYF. The DNA of the CDR3 is TGTGCCAGCAGCTTAGAAATGTGGGGGGAGACGGCAGATACGCAGTATTTT. The full variable domain, completed using reference TRBV11-2 and TRBJ2-3, is EAGVAQSPRYKIIEKRQSVAFWCNPISGHATLYWYQQILGQGPKLLIQFQNNGVVDDSQLPKDRFSAERLKGVDSTLKIQPAKLEDSAVYLCASSLEMWGETADTQYFGPGTRLTVL.

On this clonotype: A much larger clone is a single base away; this may be a read error. The chain has TRBV5-4 and TRBJ2-3, with 9 bases matching TRBD1. This CDR3 is 17 amino acids long. Germline V gives CDR1 SGHNT, CDR2 YYREEE (reference sequence). The CDR3 loop is CVSSGMDRGTYADTQYF. CDR3 nucleotide sequence: TGTGTCAGCAGCGGGATGGACAGGGGAACTTATGCAGATACGCAGTATTTT.

The chain combines TRBV6-7 with TRBJ2-6; D not certain. TRBV6-7 is annotated as an ORF whose role is uncertain. The germline V and J ends were trimmed by 2 bases and 4 bases, with 12 bases remaining between them. This CDR3 contains 16 residues. Written as DNA, the CDR3 is TGTGCCAGCAGTTACAGAGAAAGAATGGGGGCCAACGTCCTGACTTTC. Its protein product is CASSYRERMGANVLTF.

As for this clonotype: A much more abundant neighbour one base away suggests this may be a read error. V usage is TRBV29-1 and J usage is TRBJ2-3, with D perhaps being TRBD1 or TRBD2 (5 bases each). Germline CDR1 SQVTM, CDR2 ANQGSEA. V lost 5 bases to trimming and J lost 6 bases, with 24 bases between them. The CDR3 spans 16 residues. This chain's CDR3 is CSVHSNKRGADDTQYF. DNA for the CDR3: TGCAGCGTTCATTCGAATAAGAGGGGAGCGGATGATACGCAGTATTTT.

A single count supports this clonotype. This could be a read error, since a much larger clone is one nucleotide away. The chain couples TRBV6-2 or TRBV6-3 to TRBJ2-4; a possible D gene is TRBD1 (5 bases). The germline V gene has CDR1 MNHEY and CDR2 SVGEGT. The V gene lost 5 bases and the J gene lost 6 bases, with 17 bases spanning the gap. The CDR3 has 15 amino acids. The CDR3, as DNA: TGTGCCAGCAGTCAACTAACATGGGGCAGAAACATTCAGTACTTC. This encodes CASSQLTWGRNIQYF.

Notes on this clonotype: A junction end diverges from the germline sequence, so it may reflect a read error. The chain recombines TRBV4-2 with TRBJ1-5; the D gene is possibly TRBD1 (5 bases). The CDR3 contains 14 residues. From germline, CDR1 is LGHNA and CDR2 YNFKEQ. The DNA for the CDR3 is TGTGCTAGCAGCCCCAGGGTTGGCAATCAGCCCCAGCAATTT. This translates into CASSPRVGNQPQQF.

Worth noting for this clonotype: A much more abundant neighbour one base away suggests this may be a read error. Here the CDR3 reads CASQNFGTGWSVELFF. In DNA, the CDR3 is TGTGCCAGCCAAAACTTCGGGACAGGGTGGTCTGTGGAGCTGTTTTTT. The V call is TRBV12-3 or TRBV12-4, the J call TRBJ2-2; 9 bases map to TRBD1. V lost 8 bases to trimming and J lost 10 bases; unmatched junction nucleotides: 17. This CDR3 comprises 16 residues.